Included here is one T cell receptor beta chain sequence, with context. The source of the sample is a study of blood T cell repertoires in COVID-19. Study background: COVID-19 samples, acute and convalescent, were from the United States, Italy and Spain. In each case, the material was cDNA or gDNA derived from T cells, B-cell-depleted T cells, or PBMCs.

With V trimmed by 6 bases and J by 4 bases, 3 bases remained unmatched. Germline loops: CDR1 SEHNR, CDR2 FQNEAQ (reference sequence). The CDR3 spans 13 residues. Per the study methods: Estimation of nucleated cell counts relied on the amplification of reference gene primers. Repertoires were generated with immunoSEQ multiplex PCR, while TCRdb's copy carries only in-frame clones and drops some. For V, J and clone size, that table is used; D and trimming come from the DNA. The data show about 310,000 clones, 80% to 90% seen once. Sequenced material: peripheral blood. This chain joins TRBV7-9 and TRBJ2-3; TRBD1 agrees at 8 bases. This TCR was sampled from a man between 45 and 60 years old with active or convalescent COVID-19. CDR3 sequence (DNA): TGTGCCAGCAGTTACAGGGGGGCAGATACGCAGTATTTT. This encodes CASSYRGADTQYF.